The rows below give T cell receptor beta chains drawn from one sample of a study of cytotoxic CD8 clonotypes in ibrutinib-treated CLL. The repertoire was sequenced with immunoSEQ multiplex PCR; TCRdb's copy has only in-frame clones and lacks some. The sample includes about 120,000 clones, 80% to 90% of them seen just once. Sequencing used PBMCs, obtained after 24 months of ibrutinib treatment. The receptors were gathered from a human donor with chronic lymphocytic leukemia. The CDR3 runs from the conserved cysteine through the conserved F or W. A D gene is named only where the DNA matches it firmly. The listing skips clone size in some rows; elsewhere it reads once, few, many or a size class.

clone_size j_call v_call d_call cdr3_aa cdr3_nt
. TRBJ1-1 TRBV28 . CASSLARGTEAFF TGTGCCAGCAGTTTAGCCAGGGGCACTGAAGCTTTCTTT
. TRBJ2-3 TRBV5-1 TRBD2 CASSLGGTSGTDTQYF TGCGCCAGCAGCTTGGGGGGGACTAGCGGCACAGATACGCAGTATTTT
few TRBJ1-1 TRBV6-6 . CASSYSTIGYGDEAFF TGTGCCAGCAGTTACTCGACAATTGGATACGGAGATGAAGCTTTCTTT
. TRBJ2-2 TRBV5-6 TRBD1 CASSLFQGADTGELFF TGTGCCAGCAGCTTGTTCCAGGGGGCTGACACCGGGGAGCTGTTTTTT
. TRBJ1-1 TRBV7-9 . CASSLGGMNTEAFF TGTGCCAGCAGCTTGGGGGGTATGAACACTGAAGCTTTCTTT
. TRBJ2-7 TRBV4-3 . CASSQDIQSSYEQYF TGCGCCAGCAGCCAAGATATCCAGAGCTCCTACGAGCAGTACTTC
. TRBJ1-3 TRBV13 TRBD1 CASSLMWTGVSGNTIYF TGTGCCAGCAGCTTAATGTGGACAGGGGTATCTGGAAACACCATATATTTT
. TRBJ2-7 TRBV5-8 TRBD1 CASSLRDRGSNEQYF TGTGCCAGCAGCCTGCGGGACAGGGGATCGAACGAGCAGTACTTC
. TRBJ1-2 TRBV28 . CASSSRRHGYTF TGTGCCAGCAGTTCCAGGAGACATGGCTACACCTTC
. TRBJ2-7 TRBV6-5 TRBD1 CASSYATGGEQYF TGTGCCAGCAGTTACGCCACAGGGGGCGAGCAGTACTTC
. TRBJ2-3 TRBV19 . CASKSDGSTDTQYF TGTGCCAGTAAGTCCGACGGGAGCACAGATACGCAGTATTTT
. TRBJ2-7 TRBV4-2 TRBD1 CASSPRDSKNEQYF TGTGCCAGCAGCCCCCGGGACAGCAAGAACGAGCAGTACTTC
. TRBJ1-6 TRBV28 . CASSLTTGNNSPLHF TGTGCCAGCAGTTTAACGACAGGAAACAATTCACCCCTCCACTTT
. TRBJ2-7 TRBV5-6 . CASSQVRGTSYEQYF TGTGCCAGCAGCCAGGTGAGGGGGACCTCCTACGAGCAGTACTTC
. TRBJ1-2 TRBV19 . CASSTPGHPGYTF TGTGCCAGTAGTACGCCGGGACACCCTGGCTACACCTTC
. TRBJ1-2 TRBV4-1 . CASSQFRNRDHGYTF TGCGCCAGCAGCCAATTTCGGAACAGGGATCATGGCTACACCTTC